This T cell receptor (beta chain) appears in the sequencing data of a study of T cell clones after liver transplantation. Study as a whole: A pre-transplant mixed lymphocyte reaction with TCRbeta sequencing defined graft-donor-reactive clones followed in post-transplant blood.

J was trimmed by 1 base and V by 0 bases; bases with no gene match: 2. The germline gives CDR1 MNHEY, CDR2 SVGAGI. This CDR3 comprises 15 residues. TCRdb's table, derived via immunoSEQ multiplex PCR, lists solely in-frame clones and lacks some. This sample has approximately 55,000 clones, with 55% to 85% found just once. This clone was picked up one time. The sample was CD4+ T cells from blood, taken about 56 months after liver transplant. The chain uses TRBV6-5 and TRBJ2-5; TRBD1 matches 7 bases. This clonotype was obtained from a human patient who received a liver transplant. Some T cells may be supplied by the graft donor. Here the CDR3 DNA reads TGTGCCAGCAGTTACTCGGACAGGCTCCAAGAGACCCAGTACTTC. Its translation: CASSYSDRLQETQYF.